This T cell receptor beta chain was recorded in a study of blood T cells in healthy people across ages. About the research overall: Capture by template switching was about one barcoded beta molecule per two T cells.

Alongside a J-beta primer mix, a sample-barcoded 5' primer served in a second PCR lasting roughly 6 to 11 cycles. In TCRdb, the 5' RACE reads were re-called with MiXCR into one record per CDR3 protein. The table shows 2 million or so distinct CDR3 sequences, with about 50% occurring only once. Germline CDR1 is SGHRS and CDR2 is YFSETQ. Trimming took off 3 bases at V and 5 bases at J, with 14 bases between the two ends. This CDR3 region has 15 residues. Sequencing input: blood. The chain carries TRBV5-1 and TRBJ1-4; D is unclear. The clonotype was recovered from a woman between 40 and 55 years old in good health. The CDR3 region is CASSSTRSKNEKLFF. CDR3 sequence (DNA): TGCGCCAGCAGCTCAACACGTTCTAAGAATGAAAAACTGTTTTTT.